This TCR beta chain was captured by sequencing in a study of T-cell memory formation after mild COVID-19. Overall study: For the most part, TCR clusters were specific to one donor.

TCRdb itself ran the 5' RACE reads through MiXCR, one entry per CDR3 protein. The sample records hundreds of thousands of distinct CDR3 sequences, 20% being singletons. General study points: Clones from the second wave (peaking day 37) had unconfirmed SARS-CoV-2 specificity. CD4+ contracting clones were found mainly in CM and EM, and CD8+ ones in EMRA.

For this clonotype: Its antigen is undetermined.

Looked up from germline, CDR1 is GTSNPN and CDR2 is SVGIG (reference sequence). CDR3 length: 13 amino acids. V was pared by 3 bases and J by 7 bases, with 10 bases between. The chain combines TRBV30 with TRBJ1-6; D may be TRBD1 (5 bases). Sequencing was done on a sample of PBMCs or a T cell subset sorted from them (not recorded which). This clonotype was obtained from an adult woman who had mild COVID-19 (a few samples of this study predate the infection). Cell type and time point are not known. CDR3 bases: TGTGCCTGGAGAGGGGTAGGAAATTCACCCCTCCACTTT. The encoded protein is CAWRGVGNSPLHF.